This T cell receptor beta chain was captured in a study of blood T cells in healthy people across ages. The use of a sample-barcoded 5' primer and a J-beta primer mix characterized a second PCR of about 6 to 11 cycles. TCRdb reprocessed the 5' RACE reads with MiXCR, giving one entry per CDR3 protein. Of 1.2 million to 1.5 million distinct CDR3 sequences in the sample, approximately 60% were seen once. As for this clonotype: Its antigen remains unidentified.

Findings and caveats of the study: Diversity of TCR beta per million T cells declined in a roughly linear way with age. Naive T cell percentage and TCR beta diversity correlated strongly. It was not possible, with unsorted PBMCs, to conclusively compare naive and antigen-experienced cells.

The germline CDR1 and CDR2 sequences are SGHAT and FQNNGV. Trimming at V came to 8 bases and at J to 5 bases, leaving 9 bases not matched to a gene. The CDR3 covers 14 residues. Per-sample yields of isolated PBMCs were at least 6 million. This TCR was recovered from a man younger than 30 in good health. The J gene is TRBJ2-1, the V gene TRBV11-2; 7 positions agree with TRBD2. The sequencing sample was made of blood. This CDR3 is CASSHFAGDNEQFF. The DNA of the CDR3 is TGTGCCAGCTCCCACTTCGCGGGGGACAATGAGCAGTTCTTC.